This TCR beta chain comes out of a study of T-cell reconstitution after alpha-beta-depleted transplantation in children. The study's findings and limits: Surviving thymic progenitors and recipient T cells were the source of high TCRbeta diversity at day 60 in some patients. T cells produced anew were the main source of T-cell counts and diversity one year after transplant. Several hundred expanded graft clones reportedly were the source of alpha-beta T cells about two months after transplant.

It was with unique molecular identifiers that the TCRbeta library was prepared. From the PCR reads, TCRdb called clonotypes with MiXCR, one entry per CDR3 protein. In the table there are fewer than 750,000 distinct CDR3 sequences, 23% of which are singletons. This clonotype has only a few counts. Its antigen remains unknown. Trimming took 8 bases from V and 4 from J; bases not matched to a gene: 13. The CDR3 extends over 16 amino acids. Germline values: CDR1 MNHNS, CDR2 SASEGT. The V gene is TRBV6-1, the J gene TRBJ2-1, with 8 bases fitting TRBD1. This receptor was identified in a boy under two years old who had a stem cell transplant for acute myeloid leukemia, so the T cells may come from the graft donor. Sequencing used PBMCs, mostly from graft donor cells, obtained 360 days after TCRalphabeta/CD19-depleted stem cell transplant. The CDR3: CASPPTGGTGYNEQFF. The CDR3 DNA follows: TGTGCCAGCCCTCCTACAGGGGGGACCGGTTACAATGAGCAGTTCTTC.